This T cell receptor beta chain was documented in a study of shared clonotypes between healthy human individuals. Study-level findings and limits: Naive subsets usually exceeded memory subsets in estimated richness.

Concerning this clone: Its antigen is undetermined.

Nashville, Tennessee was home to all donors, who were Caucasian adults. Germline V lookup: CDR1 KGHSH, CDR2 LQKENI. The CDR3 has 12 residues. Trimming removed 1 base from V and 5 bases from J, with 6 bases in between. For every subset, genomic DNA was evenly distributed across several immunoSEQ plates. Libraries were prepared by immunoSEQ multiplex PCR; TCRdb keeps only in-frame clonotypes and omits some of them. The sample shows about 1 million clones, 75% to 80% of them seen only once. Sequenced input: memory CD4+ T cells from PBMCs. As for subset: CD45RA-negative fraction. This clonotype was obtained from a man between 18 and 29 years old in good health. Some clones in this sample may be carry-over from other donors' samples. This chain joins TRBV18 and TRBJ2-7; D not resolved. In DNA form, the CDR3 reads TGTGCCAGCTCACCACTCAGAAACGAGCAGTACTTC. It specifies CASSPLRNEQYF. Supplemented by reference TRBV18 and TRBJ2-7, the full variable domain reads NAGVMQNPRHLVRRRGQEARLRCSPMKGHSHVYWYRQLPEEGLKFMVYLQKENIIDESGMPKERFSAEFPKEGPSILRIQQVVRGDSAAYFCASSPLRNEQYFGPGTRLTVT.